The present TCR beta chain was sequenced within a study of identical twins. Study-wide points: With beta out-of-frame sequences, excess sharing by twins was weaker.

V dropped 0 bases and J dropped 1 base, with 12 bases sitting between them. The CDR3 length is 16 residues. Per the germline V gene, CDR1 is MGHRA and CDR2 is YSYEKL. Via MiXCR, TCRdb re-called the 5' RACE reads, giving one row per CDR3 protein. This sample has a few hundred thousand distinct CDR3 sequences, with 9% to 15% found just once. This clonotype was seen only a few times. Its antigen is not known. These data were likewise used in another study, on yellow fever vaccine responses in identical twins. As that report states: Twins reportedly appeared to share part of their vaccine T cell response while keeping part individual.

The rearrangement joins TRBV4-1 to TRBJ2-5; D may be TRBD1 (6 bases). The sample was CD8+ T cells sorted from blood. The TCR originated in a woman between 18 and 30 years old in good health. CDR3 residues: CASSQEDWGLQETQYF. In DNA, the CDR3 is TGCGCCAGCAGCCAAGAGGATTGGGGGCTCCAAGAGACCCAGTACTTC.